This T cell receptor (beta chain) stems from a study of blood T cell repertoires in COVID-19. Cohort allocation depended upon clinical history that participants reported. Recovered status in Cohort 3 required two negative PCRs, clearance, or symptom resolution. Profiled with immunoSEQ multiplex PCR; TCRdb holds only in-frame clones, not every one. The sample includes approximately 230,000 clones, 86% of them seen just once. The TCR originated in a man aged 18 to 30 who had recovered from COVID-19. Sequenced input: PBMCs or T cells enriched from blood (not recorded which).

CDR3 coding DNA: TGCGCCAGCAGCCAACTAGACAGGGAGGCCGGGGAGCTGTTTTTT. Translated: CASSQLDREAGELFF. The rearrangement uses TRBV4-1 and TRBJ2-2, with D tentatively TRBD1 (7 bases). CDR1 is MGHRA, CDR2 YSYEKL, per germline. The length of the CDR3 is 15 residues. V dropped 2 bases and J dropped 6 bases, with 13 bases sitting between them.